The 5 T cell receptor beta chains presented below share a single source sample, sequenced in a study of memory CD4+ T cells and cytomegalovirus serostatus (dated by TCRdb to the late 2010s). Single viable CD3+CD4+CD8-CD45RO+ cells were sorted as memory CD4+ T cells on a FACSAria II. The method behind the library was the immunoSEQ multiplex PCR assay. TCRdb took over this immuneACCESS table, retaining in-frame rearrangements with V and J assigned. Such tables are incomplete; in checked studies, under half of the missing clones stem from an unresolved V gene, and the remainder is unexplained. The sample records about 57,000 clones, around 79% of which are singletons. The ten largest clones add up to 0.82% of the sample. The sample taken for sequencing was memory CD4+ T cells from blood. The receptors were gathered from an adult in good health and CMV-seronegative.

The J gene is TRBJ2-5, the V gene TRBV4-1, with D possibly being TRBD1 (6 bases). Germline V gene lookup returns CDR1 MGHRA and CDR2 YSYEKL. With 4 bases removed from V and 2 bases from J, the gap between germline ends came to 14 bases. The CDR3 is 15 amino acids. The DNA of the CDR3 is TGCGCCAGCAGCCCGCGTGGGGGCCCACAAGAGACCCAGTACTTC. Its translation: CASSPRGGPQETQYF.

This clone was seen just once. The CDR3 bases are TGTGCCAGCTCACCCAGGGCGGGAGGCTTGGGTGAGCAGTTCTTC. Translated: CASSPRAGGLGEQFF. V and J are TRBV18 and TRBJ2-1; 8 nucleotides match TRBD2. This CDR3 spans 15 amino acids. Germline V CDR1 and CDR2: KGHSH, LQKENI. Trimming took 3 bases from V and 9 from J; bases not matched to a gene: 10.

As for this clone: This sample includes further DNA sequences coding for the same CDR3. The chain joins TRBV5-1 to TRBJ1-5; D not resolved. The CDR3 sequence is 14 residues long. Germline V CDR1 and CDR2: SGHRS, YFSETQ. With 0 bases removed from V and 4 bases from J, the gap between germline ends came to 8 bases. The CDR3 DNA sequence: TGCGCCAGCAGCTTGGAAGGCTCAAATCAGCCCCAGCATTTT. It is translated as CASSLEGSNQPQHF. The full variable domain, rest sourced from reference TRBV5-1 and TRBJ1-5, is KAGVTQTPRYLIKTRGQQVTLSCSPISGHRSVSWYQQTPGQGLQFLFEYFSETQRNKGNFPGRFSGRQFSNSRSEMNVSTLELGDSALYLCASSLEGSNQPQHFGDGTRLSIL.

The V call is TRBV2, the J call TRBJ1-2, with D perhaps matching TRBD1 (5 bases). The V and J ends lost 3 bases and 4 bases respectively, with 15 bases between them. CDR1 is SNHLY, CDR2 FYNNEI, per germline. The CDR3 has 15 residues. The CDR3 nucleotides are TGTGCCAGCAGTGACTGGGCCGCGGGGGGCTATGGCTACACCTTC. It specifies CASSDWAAGGYGYTF.

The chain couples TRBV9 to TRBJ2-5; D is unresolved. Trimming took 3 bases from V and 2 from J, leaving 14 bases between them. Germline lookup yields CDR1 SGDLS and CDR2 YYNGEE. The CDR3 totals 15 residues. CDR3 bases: TGTGCCAGCAGCGGCGATGGGCGGTTTCAAGAGACCCAGTACTTC. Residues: CASSGDGRFQETQYF.